Sequencing of this TCR beta chain was carried out in a study of breast tumors, draining lymph nodes, adjacent tissues. Germline V gives CDR1 DFQATT, CDR2 SNEGSKA (reference sequence). Trimming pared 8 bases from V and 5 bases from J, leaving 24 bases between. CDR3 size: 15 residues. Via MiXCR, TCRdb re-called the multiplex PCR reads, giving one row per CDR3 protein. This table holds 200,000 to 250,000 distinct CDR3 sequences, under 40% found once. As concerns this clonotype: Its target is not known.

Samples came from axillary lymph nodes draining the breast cancer. Findings and caveats of the study: Luminal-like breast cancer showed significantly higher tumor–nontumor repertoire similarity than basal-like. Tumor repertoires ranked between lymph nodes and nontumor tissue in diversity, with V and J gene preferences.

The specimen sequenced was axillary lymph node tissue. V usage is TRBV20-1 and J usage is TRBJ1-2; D is possibly TRBD1 (5 bases). The TCR comes from a female donor with breast cancer. Some clones in this sample may be carry-over from other donors' samples. CDR3: CSRRLAGEWSYGYTF. CDR3 DNA sequence: TGCAGTAGAAGACTAGCGGGGGAGTGGAGTTATGGCTACACCTTC.